This paragraph reports one TCR beta chain. Its target is unknown. The data were obtained in a study of vaccination and CD4 T cells after COVID-19. About the study: Post-vaccination samples were procured at a median of 72 days following dose two (range 14 to 241). The study's findings and limits: Median roughly 86% of reactive clones detected in convalescent patients emerged only post-vaccination.

The CDR3 length is 14 residues. V lost 3 bases, J lost 4 bases, and 12 bases lay in between. Germline loops: CDR1 LNHDA, CDR2 SQIVND (reference sequence). Sequenced with the Oncomine TCR Beta short-read assay was DNA taken from cultured CD4+ T cells. MiXCR was run by TCRdb on the PCR reads, yielding one entry per CDR3 protein. The table lists tens of thousands of distinct CDR3 sequences, 41% of them singletons, with 5.2% in the top ten. Time point meaning: late sampling 161 to 241 days after vaccination in three convalescent patients. Treatment specified: roughly 11-day PBMC culture with coronavirus spike peptide pools or control peptides (ViraFEST assay).

The rearrangement joins TRBV19 to TRBJ1-1; possibly TRBD1 for D (5 bases). The starting material was CD4+ T cells from blood, cultured in vitro, obtained about 7 months after SARS-CoV-2 vaccination. This receptor was obtained from a human donor who had recovered from COVID-19. CDR3 bases: TGTGCCAGTAGTATGACAGCCCAGTCCACTGAAGCTTTCTTT. Residues: CASSMTAQSTEAFF. The whole variable domain, remainder taken from reference TRBV19 and TRBJ1-1, is DGGITQSPKYLFRKEGQNVTLSCEQNLNHDAMYWYRQDPGQGLRLIYYSQIVNDFQKGDIAEGYSVSREKKESFPLTVTSAQKNPTAFYLCASSMTAQSTEAFFGQGTRLTVV.